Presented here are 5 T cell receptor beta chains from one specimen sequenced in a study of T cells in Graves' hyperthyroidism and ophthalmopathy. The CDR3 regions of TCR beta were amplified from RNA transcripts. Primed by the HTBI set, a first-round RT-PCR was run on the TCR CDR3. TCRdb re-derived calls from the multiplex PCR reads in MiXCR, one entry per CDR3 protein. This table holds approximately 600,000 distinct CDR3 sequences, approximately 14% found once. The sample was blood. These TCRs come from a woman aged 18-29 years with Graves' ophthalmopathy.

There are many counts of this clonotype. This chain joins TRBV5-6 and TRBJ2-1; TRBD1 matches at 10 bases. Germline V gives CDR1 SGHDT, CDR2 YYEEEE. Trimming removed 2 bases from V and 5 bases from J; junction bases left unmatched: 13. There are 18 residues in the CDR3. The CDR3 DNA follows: TGTGCCAGCAGCTTCGGGGGGCCTGACAGGGGGCGTCACAATGAGCAGTTCTTC. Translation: CASSFGGPDRGRHNEQFF.

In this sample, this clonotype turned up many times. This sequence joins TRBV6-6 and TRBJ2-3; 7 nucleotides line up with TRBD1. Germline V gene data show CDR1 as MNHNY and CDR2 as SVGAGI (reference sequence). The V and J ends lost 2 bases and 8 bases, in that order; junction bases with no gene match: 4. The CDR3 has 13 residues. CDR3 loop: CASSYRGQTTQYF. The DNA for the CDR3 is TGTGCCAGCAGTTACCGGGGACAGACTACGCAGTATTTT.

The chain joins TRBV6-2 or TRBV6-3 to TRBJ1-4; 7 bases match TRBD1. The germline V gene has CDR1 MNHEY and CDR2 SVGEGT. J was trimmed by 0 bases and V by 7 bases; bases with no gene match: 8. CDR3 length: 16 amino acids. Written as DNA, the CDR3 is TGTGCCAGCATGGGGACAGATACCTCAACTAATGAAAAACTGTTTTTT. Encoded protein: CASMGTDTSTNEKLFF.

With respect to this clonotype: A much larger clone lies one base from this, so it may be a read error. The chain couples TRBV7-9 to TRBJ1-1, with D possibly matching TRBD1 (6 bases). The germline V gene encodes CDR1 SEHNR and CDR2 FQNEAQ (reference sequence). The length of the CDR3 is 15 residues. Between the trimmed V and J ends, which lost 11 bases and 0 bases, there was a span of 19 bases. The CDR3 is CAGTQGGRLNTEAFF. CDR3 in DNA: TGTGCCGGCACCCAAGGGGGGCGTCTGAACACTGAAGCTTTCTTT.

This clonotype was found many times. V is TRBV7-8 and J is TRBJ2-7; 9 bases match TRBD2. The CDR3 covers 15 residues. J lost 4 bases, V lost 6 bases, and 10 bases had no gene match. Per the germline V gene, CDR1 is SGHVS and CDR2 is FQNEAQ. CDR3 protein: CASSLRLAESYEQYF. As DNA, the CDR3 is TGTGCCAGCAGTCTCCGACTAGCGGAGAGTTACGAGCAGTACTTC.